This record looks at one T cell receptor beta chain sequence and its context. What it binds is unknown. Assay used: immunoSEQ multiplex PCR; TCRdb lists only in-frame clones, some missing. This table holds approximately 77,000 clones, 85% to 90% found once. The data were taken from a study of graft-versus-host responses after intestinal transplantation. The CDR3 spans 16 residues. Germline V gene sequence: CDR1 LGHNA, CDR2 YNFKEQ. J was trimmed by 6 bases and V by 0 bases; bases with no gene match: 3. General observations from the study: Among circulating GvH clones, peak levels were associated with early post-transplant declines in HvG clones. Patients who carried graft-donor T cell macrochimerism also had high graft-versus-host to host-versus-graft clonal ratios in their allografts.

The TCR sequence derives from a human donor who received an intestinal transplant. Sequences were derived from unstimulated CD4+ T cells sorted from spleen or lymph node cells, sampled before intestinal transplant. The rearrangement uses TRBV4-2 and TRBJ2-1; 12 bases align to TRBD2. CDR3 sequence reads: CASSQEASGRANEQFF. The CDR3 coding sequence is TGTGCCAGCAGCCAAGAAGCTAGCGGGAGGGCCAATGAGCAGTTCTTC.